The clone carrying this T cell receptor (beta chain) was observed a few times. Antigen: not known. V was trimmed by 5 bases and J by 0 bases, leaving 14 bases between them. The CDR3 contains 15 residues. The germline gives CDR1 SGHVS, CDR2 FQNEAQ. These data come from a study of CD8 T cells in ankylosing spondylitis. TCRdb independently ran MiXCR on the 5' RACE reads; one entry per CDR3 protein. Of 150,000 to 200,000 distinct CDR3 sequences in the sample, roughly 34% were seen once. Study-wide results and limits: Enrichment of disease-linked clones was reportedly significant in matched ankylosing spondylitis synovial fluid.

This receptor was obtained from a male donor with ankylosing spondylitis. V usage is TRBV7-8 and J usage is TRBJ2-7; D is possibly TRBD1 or TRBD2 (6 bases each). Sequenced sample: synovial fluid, either unsorted or a sorted T cell fraction (not recorded which). CDR3 in DNA: TGTGCCAGCAGCGTAGGGGGGACGGACTCCTACGAGCAGTACTTC. Its protein product is CASSVGGTDSYEQYF.